This TCR beta chain was identified during a study of CD8 T cells in Susac syndrome. RNA in amounts of about 0.5 to 1 ug was reverse transcribed with random hexamers. Across 54 Vbeta and 13 Jbeta, immunoSEQ multiplex PCR amplified TCR beta CDR3. TCRdb reanalysed the immunoSEQ multiplex PCR reads using MiXCR and keeps one entry per CDR3 protein. The sample shows about 140,000 distinct CDR3 sequences, roughly 95% of them seen only once. The CDR3 length is 13 residues. CDR1 and CDR2 (germline): DFQATT, SNEGSKA (reference sequence). V lost 6 bases to trimming and J lost 5 bases, with 16 bases between them.

The receptor was derived from a human donor with multiple sclerosis. The V gene is TRBV20-1, the J gene TRBJ2-5; a weak D match, TRBD2 (5 bases). Sequenced input: CD4+ T cells from PBMCs. CDR3 in amino acids: CSAVTEGGETQYF. CDR3 DNA: TGCAGTGCGGTAACTGAGGGTGGGGAGACCCAGTACTTC.